One and the same sample provided the 27 T cell receptor beta chains below, sequenced in a study of blood T cell repertoires in COVID-19. The table came from immunoSEQ multiplex PCR; TCRdb's copy has only in-frame clones and leaves some out. The repertoire includes more than 150,000 clones, under 80% of them detected once, and roughly 13% sits in the top ten. The sequenced sample was peripheral blood. These TCRs come from a man in his fifties or sixties who had recovered from COVID-19.

In its sample, this clone was seen once. The chain recombines TRBV5-4 with TRBJ1-1; weak D call: TRBD1 (6 bases). This CDR3 is 14 amino acids long. Trimming pared 4 bases from V and 1 base from J, leaving 11 bases between. Germline values: CDR1 SGHNT, CDR2 YYREEE (reference sequence). As DNA, the CDR3 is TGTGCCAGCAGCAGCCCGACAGGGAACACTGAAGCTTTCTTT. It translates to CASSSPTGNTEAFF.

The gene calls are TRBV11-3 and TRBJ2-7, with 11 nucleotides matching TRBD1. V dropped 1 base and J dropped 4; count of bases not matched to a gene: 3. The V gene's germline CDR1 is SGHNT and CDR2 YENEEA. The CDR3 loop spans 15 amino acids. CDR3 bases: TGTGCCAGCAGCTTAGCCGGGACAGGGGGATACGAGCAGTACTTC. Its translation: CASSLAGTGGYEQYF.

V usage is TRBV28 and J usage is TRBJ2-7, with 7 positions matching TRBD1. The CDR3 runs to 14 residues. Unmatched junction bases numbered 7, after V lost 4 bases and J lost 4 bases. The V gene's germline CDR1 is MDHEN and CDR2 SYDVKM. CDR3 nucleotide sequence: TGTGCCAGCAGTTCCGGACAGGTAGTATACGAGCAGTACTTC. This encodes CASSSGQVVYEQYF.

V is TRBV11-2 and J is TRBJ2-7, with 14 bases identical to TRBD2. The CDR3 sequence is 14 residues long. Germline CDR1 SGHAT, CDR2 FQNNGV. V shed 6 bases and J 12 bases; nucleotides not matched to a gene: 10. The CDR3 region is CASSTGTSGSGRYF. The CDR3 bases are TGTGCCAGCAGTACCGGGACTAGCGGGAGCGGCAGGTACTTC.

This clone was recorded only once. The chain is built from TRBV7-3 and TRBJ1-1, with 9 bases lining up with TRBD1. CDR3 length: 14 residues. V shed 4 bases and J 4 bases; nucleotides not matched to a gene: 4. Germline-derived CDR1 and CDR2 are SGHTA and FQGTGA. The CDR3 is CASSSQGAVTEAFF. CDR3 DNA: TGTGCCAGCAGCTCACAGGGGGCGGTCACTGAAGCTTTCTTT.

This clone was seen more than once but under ten times. Here the CDR3 reads CASTTSGDEQYF. CDR3 DNA: TGTGCCAGCACCACTAGCGGAGACGAGCAGTACTTC. J is TRBJ2-7 and V is TRBV6-6; 8 bases match TRBD2. J was trimmed by 5 bases and V by 7 bases; bases with no gene match: 4. The germline V gene encodes CDR1 MNHNY and CDR2 SVGAGI (reference sequence). The CDR3 has 12 residues.

This chain joins TRBV19 and TRBJ1-3, with TRBD1 matching over 9 bases. With V trimmed by 9 bases and J by 0 bases, 9 bases remained unmatched. The CDR3 extends over 16 amino acids. The V gene's germline CDR1 is LNHDA and CDR2 SQIVND (reference sequence). The CDR3 reads CASSRDRAYSGNTIYF. The CDR3 DNA reads as TGTGCCAGCAGCCGGGACAGGGCCTACTCTGGAAACACCATATATTTT.

The rearrangement links TRBV5-1 to TRBJ2-3, with 9 bases lining up with TRBD1. This CDR3 comprises 15 residues. The V segment lost 2 bases and the J segment 0 bases; nucleotides outside the gene matches: 1. From germline, CDR1 is SGHRS and CDR2 YFSETQ. The CDR3, as DNA: TGCGCCAGCAGCTTTGGGACAGGGAGCACAGATACGCAGTATTTT. As protein: CASSFGTGSTDTQYF.

This clone was detected only once. The chain employs TRBV3-1 (or the pseudogene TRBV3-2) and TRBJ2-7, with TRBD1 as a possible D gene (5 bases). CDR1 is LGHDT and CDR2 is YNNKEL in the germline V gene (reference sequence). Trimming removed 0 bases from V and 4 bases from J, with 7 bases in between. The CDR3 has 13 residues. DNA for the CDR3: TGTGCCAGCAGCCAAGACACAGGTTACGAGCAGTACTTC. Amino acids: CASSQDTGYEQYF.

The rearrangement joins TRBV7-3 to TRBJ2-5; 10 nucleotides match TRBD2. The germline CDR1 and CDR2 sequences are SGHTA and FQGTGA. V lost 3 bases, J lost 2 bases, and 3 bases stayed unmatched. The length of the CDR3 is 15 residues. The CDR3 coding sequence is TGTGCCAGCAGCTTCCTAGCGGGAGTGCAAGAGACCCAGTACTTC. Translating it yields CASSFLAGVQETQYF.

This clone has a handful of counts. The genes are TRBV4-1 and TRBJ2-2, with 7 bases that match TRBD2. Germline CDR1 and CDR2: MGHRA and YSYEKL. Trimming removed 3 bases from V and 6 bases from J; junction bases left unmatched: 10. This CDR3 has 16 residues. CDR3 in amino acids: CASSHGGRSVAGELFF. In DNA, the CDR3 is TGCGCCAGCAGCCATGGCGGGAGATCGGTCGCCGGGGAGCTGTTTTTT.

This clone was observed a few times. The chain is built from TRBV3-1 (or the pseudogene TRBV3-2) and TRBJ2-5; 12 nucleotides align to TRBD2. The CDR3 length is 15 residues. In germline, CDR1 is LGHDT, CDR2 YNNKEL (reference sequence). V lost 5 bases and J lost 2; bases outside the gene matches: 3. CDR3 amino acids: CASSEGLAGQETQYF. CDR3 nucleotides: TGTGCCAGCAGCGAAGGACTAGCGGGACAAGAGACCCAGTACTTC.

This clone was detected many times. Other DNA sequences of this sample code for an identical CDR3. J is TRBJ2-1 and V is TRBV11-1, with TRBD2 matching 8 bases. Unmatched junction bases numbered 2, after V lost 3 bases and J lost 7 bases. CDR3 size: 13 residues. Germline V gene sequence: CDR1 SGHAT, CDR2 FQDESV (reference sequence). CDR3 residues: CASSFGGGNEQFF. Written as DNA, the CDR3 is TGTGCCAGCAGCTTCGGGGGGGGAAATGAGCAGTTCTTC.

This clone turned up a few times. This rearrangement joins TRBV19 to TRBJ2-7; 8 nucleotides match TRBD2. This CDR3 contains 15 residues. CDR1 and CDR2 from the germline V gene are LNHDA and SQIVND (reference sequence). V lost 1 base and J lost 3; bases outside the gene matches: 5. Here the CDR3 DNA reads TGTGCCAGTAGTATAGCGGGAGGGCCGTTCTACGAGCAGTACTTC. Amino acid sequence: CASSIAGGPFYEQYF.

This chain links TRBV19 with TRBJ1-5; tentatively, D is TRBD1 (5 bases). This CDR3 has 14 residues. From germline, CDR1 is LNHDA and CDR2 SQIVND (reference sequence). V lost 3 bases and J lost 6, with 12 bases in between. The CDR3 bases are TGTGCCAGTAGTATCGACAGTTCTAGTCAGCCCCAGCATTTT. This translates into CASSIDSSSQPQHF.

This chain uses TRBV5-1 with TRBJ1-5; no firm D call. Germline V gene sequence: CDR1 SGHRS, CDR2 YFSETQ. V lost 0 bases to trimming and J lost 2 bases, with 6 bases between them. This CDR3 spans 14 amino acids. The CDR3 loop reads CASSLGGGNQPQHF. The CDR3 DNA reads as TGCGCCAGCAGCTTGGGGGGAGGCAATCAGCCCCAGCATTTT.

CDR3 DNA sequence: TGTGCCAGCACCCAACATCTCTACGAGCAGTACTTC. Translating gives CASTQHLYEQYF. The chain links TRBV6-5 to TRBJ2-7; D gene unclear. Trimming cost V 7 bases and J 3 bases, with 10 bases left between them. The CDR3 extends over 12 amino acids. In germline, CDR1 is MNHEY, CDR2 SVGAGI.

On this clone: A junction end diverges from the germline sequence, so it may reflect a read error. The rearrangement uses TRBV27 and TRBJ2-3; unclear D gene. Per germline, CDR1 MNHEY and CDR2 SMNVEV (reference sequence). CDR3 length equals 8 residues. The CDR3 nucleotides are TGTGCCAGCTCCCATTCGGATTTT. It codes for CASSHSDF.

The chain couples TRBV11-3 to TRBJ1-2, with D possibly being TRBD1 (6 bases). V gave up 5 bases and J gave up 2 bases, with 24 bases separating them. The CDR3 covers 18 residues. Germline loops: CDR1 SGHNT, CDR2 YENEEA. CDR3 protein: CASSPRVRRGRENYGYTF. The CDR3 region has the DNA TGTGCCAGCAGCCCTAGGGTGCGCAGGGGCAGGGAGAACTATGGCTACACCTTC.

V is TRBV6-2 or TRBV6-3 and J is TRBJ2-7, with 14 bases identical to TRBD2. V shed 5 bases and J 3 bases; nucleotides not matched to a gene: 3. This CDR3 comprises 15 residues. Per the germline V gene, CDR1 is MNHEY and CDR2 is SVGEGT. CDR3 DNA: TGTGCCAGCAGTAAGGGACTAGCGGGAGTCTACGAGCAGTACTTC. It codes for CASSKGLAGVYEQYF.

The chain has TRBV19 and TRBJ2-5; 7 nucleotides agree with TRBD2. The CDR3 consists of 15 residues. V shed 5 bases and J 0 bases; nucleotides not matched to a gene: 6. The germline V gene encodes CDR1 LNHDA and CDR2 SQIVND (reference sequence). The CDR3 loop is CASSVMGGDQETQYF. In nucleotides, the CDR3 is TGTGCCAGTAGTGTGATGGGAGGGGACCAAGAGACCCAGTACTTC.

This clone was seen more than once but under ten times. The junction and the germline gene differ at one end; a read error may be behind it. This sequence joins TRBV5-6 and TRBJ2-1; unclear D gene. Germline assignment: CDR1 SGHDT and CDR2 YYEEEE. The CDR3 is 11 residues long. The CDR3 loop is CATSTGNEQFF. In DNA form, the CDR3 reads TGTGCCACCAGCACCGGCAATGAGCAGTTCTTC.

This clone has only a few counts. V gene TRBV9 combines with J gene TRBJ2-7, with 7 positions matching TRBD1. The ends lost 2 bases at V and 0 bases at J; junction bases unmatched: 11. This CDR3 is built from 17 residues. Germline lookup yields CDR1 SGDLS and CDR2 YYNGEE. CDR3 amino acids: CASSVPLRGPSSYEQYF. CDR3 nucleotides: TGTGCCAGCAGCGTCCCCTTGAGGGGGCCGAGCTCCTACGAGCAGTACTTC. Combining the CDR3 with reference TRBV9 and TRBJ2-7 gives the whole variable domain DSGVTQTPKHLITATGQRVTLRCSPRSGDLSVYWYQQSLDQGLQFLIQYYNGEERAKGNILERFSAQQFPDLHSELNLSSLELGDSALYFCASSVPLRGPSSYEQYFGPGTRLTVT.

V is TRBV7-3 and J is TRBJ2-5; the D is unclear. Looked up from germline, CDR1 is SGHTA and CDR2 is FQGTGA. The CDR3 spans 14 residues. The ends were cut back, 2 bases at V and 3 bases at J, with 10 bases in the middle. The CDR3 is CASSLDGPKETQYF. The CDR3 DNA is TGTGCCAGCAGCTTAGATGGGCCGAAAGAGACCCAGTACTTC.

V and J are TRBV7-2 and TRBJ2-3; D remains ambiguous. CDR3 length: 13 residues. Trimming left V 2 bases short and J 5 bases short, with 8 bases between. Per germline, CDR1 SGHTA and CDR2 FQGNSA. The CDR3 sequence: CASSLKFLDTQYF. The CDR3 coding sequence is TGTGCCAGCAGCTTAAAATTTCTAGATACGCAGTATTTT.

This clone was seen a few times. The chain couples TRBV30 to TRBJ1-1, with 8 positions matching TRBD1. The germline V gene has CDR1 GTSNPN and CDR2 SVGIG (reference sequence). Unmatched junction bases numbered 3, after V lost 6 bases and J lost 0 bases. The CDR3 consists of 13 residues. The chain's CDR3 is CACAGGMNTEAFF. CDR3 DNA: TGTGCCTGCGCAGGGGGCATGAACACTGAAGCTTTCTTT. The variable domain in full, completed from reference TRBV30 and TRBJ1-1, reads SQTIHQWPATLVQPVGSPLSLECTVEGTSNPNLYWYRQAAGRGLQLLFYSVGIGQISSEVPQNLSASRPQDRQFILSSKKLLLSDSGFYLCACAGGMNTEAFFGQGTRLTVV.

The chain is built from TRBV10-3 and TRBJ2-2; 10 bases are shared with TRBD2. Germline trimming cut 11 bases from V and 4 bases from J; bases unmatched to any gene: 10. Looked up from germline, CDR1 is ENHRY and CDR2 is SYGVKD. The CDR3 is 15 residues long. CDR3 coding DNA: TGTGCCGCCGCGCTAGCGGGAGAAGTCACCGGGGAGCTGTTTTTT. Translating gives CAAALAGEVTGELFF.